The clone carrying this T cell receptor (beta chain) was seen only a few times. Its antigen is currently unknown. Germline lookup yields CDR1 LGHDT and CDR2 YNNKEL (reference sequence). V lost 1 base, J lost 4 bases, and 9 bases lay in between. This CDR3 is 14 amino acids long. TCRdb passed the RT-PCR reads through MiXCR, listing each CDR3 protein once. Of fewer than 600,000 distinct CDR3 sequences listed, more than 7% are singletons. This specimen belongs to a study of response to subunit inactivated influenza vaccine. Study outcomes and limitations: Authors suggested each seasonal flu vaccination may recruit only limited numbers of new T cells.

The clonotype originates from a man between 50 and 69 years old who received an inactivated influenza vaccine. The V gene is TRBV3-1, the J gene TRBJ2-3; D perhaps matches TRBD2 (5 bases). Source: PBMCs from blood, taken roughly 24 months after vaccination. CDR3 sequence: CASSQGRAADTQYF. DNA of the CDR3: TGTGCCAGCAGCCAAGGTAGAGCGGCAGATACGCAGTATTTT.